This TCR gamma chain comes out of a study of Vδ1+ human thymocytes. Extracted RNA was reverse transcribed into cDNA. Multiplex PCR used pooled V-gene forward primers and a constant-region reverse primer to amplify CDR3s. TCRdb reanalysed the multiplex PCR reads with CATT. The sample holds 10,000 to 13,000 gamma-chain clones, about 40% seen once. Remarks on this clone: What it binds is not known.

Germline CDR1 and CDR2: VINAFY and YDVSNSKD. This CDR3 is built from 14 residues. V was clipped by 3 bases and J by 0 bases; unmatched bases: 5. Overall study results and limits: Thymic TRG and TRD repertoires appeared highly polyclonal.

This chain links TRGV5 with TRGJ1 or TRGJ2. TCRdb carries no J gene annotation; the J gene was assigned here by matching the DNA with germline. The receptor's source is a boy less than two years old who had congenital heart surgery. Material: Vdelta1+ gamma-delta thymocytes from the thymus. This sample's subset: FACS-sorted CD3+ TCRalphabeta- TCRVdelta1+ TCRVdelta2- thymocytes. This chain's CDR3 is CATWDETNYYKKLF. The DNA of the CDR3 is TGTGCCACCTGGGACGAAACGAATTATTATAAGAAACTCTTT.